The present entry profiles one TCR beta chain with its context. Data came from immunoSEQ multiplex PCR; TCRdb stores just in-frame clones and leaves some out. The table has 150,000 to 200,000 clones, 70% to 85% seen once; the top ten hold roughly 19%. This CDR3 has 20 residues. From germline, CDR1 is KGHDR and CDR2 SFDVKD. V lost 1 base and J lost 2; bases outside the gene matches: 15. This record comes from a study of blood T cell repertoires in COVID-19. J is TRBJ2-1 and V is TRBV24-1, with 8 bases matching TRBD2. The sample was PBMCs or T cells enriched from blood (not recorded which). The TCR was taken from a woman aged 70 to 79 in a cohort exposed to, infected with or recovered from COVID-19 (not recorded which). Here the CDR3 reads CATSDFATVLAGPTYNEQFF. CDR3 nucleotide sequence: TGTGCCACCAGTGATTTTGCAACGGTTCTAGCGGGCCCTACCTACAATGAGCAGTTCTTC.